The clone carrying this T cell receptor (beta chain) occurred many times. The target antigen is unknown. TCRdb ran MiXCR on the 5' RACE reads and lists one entry per CDR3 protein. The table records 87,000 or so distinct CDR3 sequences, about 3.8% of them present only once. This record comes from a study of neurological immune-mediated disorders. In the study overall: Relapsing-remitting forms accounted for 31 of the 34 multiple sclerosis patients and secondary progressive forms for 3.

V lost 7 bases to trimming and J lost 7 bases, with 14 bases between them. Germline CDR1 is ENHRY and CDR2 is SYGVKD. The CDR3 totals 13 residues. Overall study findings and caveats: With the multiple sclerosis repertoire cluster, neither clinical nor MRI features showed any association.

The V call is TRBV10-3, the J call TRBJ2-1; tentatively, D is TRBD2 (6 bases). Sequenced: PBMCs. The origin of this receptor is a woman aged 18-30 years with multiple sclerosis. CDR3 coding DNA: TGTGCCATCACCGGGACTCCTGGTAATGAGCAGTTCTTC. Protein product: CAITGTPGNEQFF.